In this sample, the clone carrying this TCR beta chain turned up a few times. Its target is unknown. Germline CDR1 is MNHEY and CDR2 is SMNVEV (reference sequence). The CDR3 loop spans 13 amino acids. Between the trimmed V and J ends, which lost 5 bases and 5 bases, there was a span of 10 bases. This sample was included in a study of Ad26.COV2.S vaccination and SARS-CoV-2 variants. Study results and caveats: The study found higher spike-specific TCR breadth in vaccine than placebo recipients.

The assay was immunoSEQ multiplex PCR, and TCRdb's table has in-frame clones only and misses some. The sample lists approximately 480,000 clones, 70% to 90% occurring once. As to treatment: roughly 20 received Ad26.COV2.S at low or high dose, single or two shots; 5 received placebo; per-sample allocation not given. Sampling occurred on day 63 after the first vaccine or placebo injection. This chain connects TRBV27 to TRBJ1-5, with D tentatively TRBD1 (5 bases). Here the sequenced sample was peripheral blood, taken in a trial of Ad26.COV2.S vaccine versus placebo. The receptor's source is a person aged 18-60 years who received the Ad26.COV2.S COVID-19 vaccine or a placebo. The CDR3 sequence: CASSLAGHQPQHF. CDR3 bases: TGTGCCAGCAGTCTGGCAGGGCATCAGCCCCAGCATTTT.